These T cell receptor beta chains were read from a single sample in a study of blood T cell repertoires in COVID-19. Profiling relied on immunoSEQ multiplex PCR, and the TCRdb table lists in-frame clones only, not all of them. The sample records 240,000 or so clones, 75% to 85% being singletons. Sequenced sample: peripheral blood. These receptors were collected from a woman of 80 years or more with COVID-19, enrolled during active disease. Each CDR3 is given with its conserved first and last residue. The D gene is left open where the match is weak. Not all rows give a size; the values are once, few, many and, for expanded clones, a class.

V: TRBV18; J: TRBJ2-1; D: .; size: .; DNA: TGTGCCAGCTCACCACTGGTCGCGTCCTACAATGAGCAGTTCTTC; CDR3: CASSPLVASYNEQFF
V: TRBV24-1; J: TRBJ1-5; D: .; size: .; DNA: TGTGCCACCAGTAAAGATAGTCAGCCCCAGCATTTT; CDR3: CATSKDSQPQHF
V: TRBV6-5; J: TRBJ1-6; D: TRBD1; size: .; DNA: TGTGCCAGCTCGGGGACAGGGAATTCACCCCTCCACTTT; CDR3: CASSGTGNSPLHF
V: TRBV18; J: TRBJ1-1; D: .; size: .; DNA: TGTGCCAGCTCACCATTGCCCAGGGGGAACACTGAAGCTTTCTTT; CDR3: CASSPLPRGNTEAFF
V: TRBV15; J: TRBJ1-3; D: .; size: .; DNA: TGTGCCACCAGCAGACGTTCTGGAAACACCATATATTTT; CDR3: CATSRRSGNTIYF
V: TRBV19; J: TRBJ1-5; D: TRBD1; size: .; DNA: TGTGCCAGTAGTATCCGAGGACAGGGATATCAGCCCCAGCATTTT; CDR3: CASSIRGQGYQPQHF
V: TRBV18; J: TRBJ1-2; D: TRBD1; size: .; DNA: TGTGCCAGCTCGGCCGGACAGGGCAACTATGGCTACACCTTC; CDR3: CASSAGQGNYGYTF
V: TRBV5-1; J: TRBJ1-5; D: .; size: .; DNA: TGCGCCAGCAGACGGGACACTAATAGCAATCAGCCCCAGCATTTT; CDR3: CASRRDTNSNQPQHF
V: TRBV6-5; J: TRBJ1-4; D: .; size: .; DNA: TGTGCCAGCAGTTACTCGAGTTCTAATGAAAAACTGTTTTTT; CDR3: CASSYSSSNEKLFF
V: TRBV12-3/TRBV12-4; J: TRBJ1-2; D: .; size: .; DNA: TGTGCCAGCAGTTTTAGTATCTATGGCTACACCTTC; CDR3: CASSFSIYGYTF
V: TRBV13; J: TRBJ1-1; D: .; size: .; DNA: TGTGCCAGCAGCCGCCGGGACTCCTTAAACACTGAAGCTTTCTTT; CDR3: CASSRRDSLNTEAFF
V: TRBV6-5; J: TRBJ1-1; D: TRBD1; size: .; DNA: TGTGCCAGCAGGATCCCGGGACAGGTACACACTGAAGCTTTCTTT; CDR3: CASRIPGQVHTEAFF
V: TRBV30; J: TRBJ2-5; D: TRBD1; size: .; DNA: TGTGCCTGGAGCCTAGGGGGCGCTTCGGAGACCCAGTACTTC; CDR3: CAWSLGGASETQYF
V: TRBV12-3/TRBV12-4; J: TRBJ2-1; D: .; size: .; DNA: TGTGCCAGCAGGTTGACAGTAAACAATGAGCAGTTCTTC; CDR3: CASRLTVNNEQFF
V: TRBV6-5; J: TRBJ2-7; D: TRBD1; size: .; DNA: TGTGCCAGCAGATCCCCGGGACAGGGGTACGAGCAGTACTTC; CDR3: CASRSPGQGYEQYF
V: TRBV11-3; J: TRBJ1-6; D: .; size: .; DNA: TGTGCCAGCACCCCCAAAAAGTCTACCGGGGGCTCCTATAATTCACCCCTCCACTTT; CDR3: CASTPKKSTGGSYNSPLHF
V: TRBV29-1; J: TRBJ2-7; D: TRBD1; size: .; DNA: TGCAGCGTTGTGTTGTTCGGGACAGGGACCGAGCAGTACTTC; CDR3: CSVVLFGTGTEQYF
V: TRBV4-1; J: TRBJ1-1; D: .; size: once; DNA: TGCGCCAGCAGTCAGGGTCAACGACCGGTTGAAGCTTTCTTT; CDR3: CASSQGQRPVEAFF
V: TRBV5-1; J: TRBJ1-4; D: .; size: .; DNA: TGCGCCAGCAGCCTTACAGGGCAGGCAACTAATGAAAAACTGTTTTTT; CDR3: CASSLTGQATNEKLFF
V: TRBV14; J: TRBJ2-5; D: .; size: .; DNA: TGTGCCAGCAGCCAAGGAGCGGACCCCCAAGAGACCCAGTACTTC; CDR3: CASSQGADPQETQYF
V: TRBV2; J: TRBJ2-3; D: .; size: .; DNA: TGTGCCAGCAGTCCTTACACGACAGATACGCAGTATTTT; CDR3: CASSPYTTDTQYF
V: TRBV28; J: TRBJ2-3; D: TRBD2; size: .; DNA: TGTGCCAGCAGGAACGGACTAGCGGGGACCACAGATACGCAGTATTTT; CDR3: CASRNGLAGTTDTQYF
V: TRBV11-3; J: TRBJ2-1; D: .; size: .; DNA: TGTGCCAGCAGCTTAACCACCGCTCGGGGTGAGCAGTTCTTC; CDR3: CASSLTTARGEQFF
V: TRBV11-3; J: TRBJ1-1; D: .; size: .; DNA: TGTGCCAGCAGCTTAGGTGCGGGGTTGAACACTGAAGCTTTCTTT; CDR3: CASSLGAGLNTEAFF
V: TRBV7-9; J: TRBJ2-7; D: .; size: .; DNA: TGTGCCAGCAGCTTTGGCACCTACGAGCAGTACTTC; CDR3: CASSFGTYEQYF
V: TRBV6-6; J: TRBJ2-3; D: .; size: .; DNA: TGTGCCGCCAACAGGGCTAATACGCAGTATTTT; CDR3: CAANRANTQYF
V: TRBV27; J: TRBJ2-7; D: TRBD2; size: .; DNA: TGTGCCAGCGGACGGACTAGCGGGCTCGAGCAGTACTTC; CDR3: CASGRTSGLEQYF
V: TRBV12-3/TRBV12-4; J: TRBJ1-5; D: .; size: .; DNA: TGTGCCAGCAGTTTGGGCGGGGGATCGGCCCAGCATTTT; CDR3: CASSLGGGSAQHF
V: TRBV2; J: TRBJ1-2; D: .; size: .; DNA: TGTGCCAGCAGTGCAGGGAACTATGGCTACACCTTC; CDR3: CASSAGNYGYTF
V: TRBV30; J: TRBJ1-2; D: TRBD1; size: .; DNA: TGTGCCACCAACCCAGGGGGGAACTATGGCTACACCTTC; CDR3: CATNPGGNYGYTF
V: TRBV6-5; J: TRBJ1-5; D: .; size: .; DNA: TGTGCCAGCAGCCGAGGGGACTCCAATCAGCCCCAGCATTTT; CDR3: CASSRGDSNQPQHF
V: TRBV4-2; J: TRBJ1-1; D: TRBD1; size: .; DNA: TGTGCCAGCAGCCAAGAGGGACAGGGGAACACTGAAGCTTTCTTT; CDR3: CASSQEGQGNTEAFF
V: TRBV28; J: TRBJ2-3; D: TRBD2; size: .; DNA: TGTGCCAGCAGTTTAGTCCAGGCGGGAGGAAAATCAGATACGCAGTATTTT; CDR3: CASSLVQAGGKSDTQYF
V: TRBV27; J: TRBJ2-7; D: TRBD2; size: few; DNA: TGTGCCAGCAGTCCTAGCGGGGGGCGATCCTACGAGCAGTACTTC; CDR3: CASSPSGGRSYEQYF
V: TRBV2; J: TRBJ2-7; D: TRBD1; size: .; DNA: TGTGCCAGCACACGGGACAGCTACGAGCAGTACTTC; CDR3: CASTRDSYEQYF
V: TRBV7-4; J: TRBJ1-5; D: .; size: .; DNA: TGTGCCAGCAGCGGGAAGGGGGATCTGTTGTACCAGCCCCAGCATTTT; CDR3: CASSGKGDLLYQPQHF
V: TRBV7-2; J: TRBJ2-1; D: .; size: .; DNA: TGTGCCAGCAGCTTGAAGGGGTACAATGAGCAGTTCTTC; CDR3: CASSLKGYNEQFF